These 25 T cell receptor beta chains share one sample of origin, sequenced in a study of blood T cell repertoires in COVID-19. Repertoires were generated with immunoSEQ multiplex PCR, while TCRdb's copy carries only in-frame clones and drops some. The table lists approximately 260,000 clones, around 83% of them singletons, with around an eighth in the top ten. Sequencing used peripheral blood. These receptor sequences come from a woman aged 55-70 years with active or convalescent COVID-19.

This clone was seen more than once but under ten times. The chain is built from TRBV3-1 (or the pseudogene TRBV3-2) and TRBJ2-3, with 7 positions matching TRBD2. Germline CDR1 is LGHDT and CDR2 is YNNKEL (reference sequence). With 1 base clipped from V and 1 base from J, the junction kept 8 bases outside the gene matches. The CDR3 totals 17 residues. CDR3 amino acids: CASSQVAASGRTDTQYF. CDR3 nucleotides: TGTGCCAGCAGCCAAGTTGCAGCTAGCGGCCGCACAGATACGCAGTATTTT.

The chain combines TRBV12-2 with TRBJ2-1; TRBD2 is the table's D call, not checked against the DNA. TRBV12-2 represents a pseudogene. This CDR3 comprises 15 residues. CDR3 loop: CASRSNRTSRNEQFF. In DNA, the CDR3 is TGTGCAAGTCGCTCCAACCGGACTTCTCGGAATGAGCAGTTCTTC.

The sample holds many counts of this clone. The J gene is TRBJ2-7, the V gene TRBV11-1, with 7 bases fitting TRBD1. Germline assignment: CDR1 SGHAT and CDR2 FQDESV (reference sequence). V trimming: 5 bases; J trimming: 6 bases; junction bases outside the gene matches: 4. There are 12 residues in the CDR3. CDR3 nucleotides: TGTGCCAGCAGCGACCGGACAGGCGAGCAGTACTTC. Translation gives CASSDRTGEQYF.

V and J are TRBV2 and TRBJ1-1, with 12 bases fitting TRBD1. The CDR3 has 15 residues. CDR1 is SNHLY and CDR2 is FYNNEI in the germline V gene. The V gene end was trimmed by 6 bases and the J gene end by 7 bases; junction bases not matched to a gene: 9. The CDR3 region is CASRAGTGGEVEAFF. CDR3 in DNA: TGTGCCAGCAGGGCCGGGACAGGGGGCGAGGTTGAAGCTTTCTTT.

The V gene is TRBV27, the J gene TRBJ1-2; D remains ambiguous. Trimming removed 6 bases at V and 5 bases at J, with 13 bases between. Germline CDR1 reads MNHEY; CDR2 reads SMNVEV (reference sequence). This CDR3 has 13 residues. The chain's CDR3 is CASSQVGHYGYTF. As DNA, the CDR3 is TGTGCCAGCAGCCAGGTTGGCCATTATGGCTACACCTTC.

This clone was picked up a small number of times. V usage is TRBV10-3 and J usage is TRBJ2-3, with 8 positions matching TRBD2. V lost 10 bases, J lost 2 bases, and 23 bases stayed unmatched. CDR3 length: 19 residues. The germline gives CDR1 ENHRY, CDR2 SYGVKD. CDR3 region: CATRGPGSGGHTPTDTQYF. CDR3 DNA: TGTGCCACCCGAGGCCCTGGGAGCGGGGGCCATACCCCCACAGATACGCAGTATTTT.

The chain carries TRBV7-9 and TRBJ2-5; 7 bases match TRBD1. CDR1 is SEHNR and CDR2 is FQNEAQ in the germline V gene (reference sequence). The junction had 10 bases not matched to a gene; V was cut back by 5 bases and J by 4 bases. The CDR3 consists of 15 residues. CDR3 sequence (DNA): TGTGCCAGCAGCATCAAATTGCGACAGGGAGAGACCCAGTACTTC. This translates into CASSIKLRQGETQYF.

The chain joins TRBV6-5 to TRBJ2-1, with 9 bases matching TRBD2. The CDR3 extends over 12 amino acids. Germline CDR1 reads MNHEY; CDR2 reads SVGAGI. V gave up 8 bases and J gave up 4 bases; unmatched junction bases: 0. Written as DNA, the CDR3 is TGTGCCAGCGCGGGGGGGTACAATGAGCAGTTCTTC. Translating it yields CASAGGYNEQFF.

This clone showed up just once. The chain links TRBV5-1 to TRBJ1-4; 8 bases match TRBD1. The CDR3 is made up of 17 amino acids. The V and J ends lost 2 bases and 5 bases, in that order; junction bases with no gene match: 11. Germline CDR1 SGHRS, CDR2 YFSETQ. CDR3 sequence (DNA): TGCGCCAGCAGCTTTGCATCAGGGGGCTTGTCCAATGAAAAACTGTTTTTT. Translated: CASSFASGGLSNEKLFF.

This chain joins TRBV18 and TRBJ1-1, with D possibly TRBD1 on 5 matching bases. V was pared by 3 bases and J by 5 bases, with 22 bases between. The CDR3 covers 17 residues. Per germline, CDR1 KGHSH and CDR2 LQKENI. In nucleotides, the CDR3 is TGTGCCAGCTCACCTAACCCGGGCGCGACTCGGGGGACTGAAGCTTTCTTT. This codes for CASSPNPGATRGTEAFF. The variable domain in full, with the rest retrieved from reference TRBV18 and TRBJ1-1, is NAGVMQNPRHLVRRRGQEARLRCSPMKGHSHVYWYRQLPEEGLKFMVYLQKENIIDESGMPKERFSAEFPKEGPSILRIQQVVRGDSAAYFCASSPNPGATRGTEAFFGQGTRLTVV.

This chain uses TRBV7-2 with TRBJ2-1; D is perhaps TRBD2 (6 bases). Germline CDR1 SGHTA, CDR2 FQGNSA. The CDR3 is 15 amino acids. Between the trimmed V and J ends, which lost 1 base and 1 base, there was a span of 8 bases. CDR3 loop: CASSLGRGSYNEQFF. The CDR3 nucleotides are TGTGCCAGCAGCTTAGGACGGGGGTCCTACAATGAGCAGTTCTTC.

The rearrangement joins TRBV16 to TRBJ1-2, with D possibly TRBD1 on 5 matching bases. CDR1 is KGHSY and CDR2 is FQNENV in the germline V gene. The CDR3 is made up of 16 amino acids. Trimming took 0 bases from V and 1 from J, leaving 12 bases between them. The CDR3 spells CASSQSLSDSNYGYTF. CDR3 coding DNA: TGTGCCAGCAGCCAATCCCTAAGTGACAGTAACTATGGCTACACCTTC.

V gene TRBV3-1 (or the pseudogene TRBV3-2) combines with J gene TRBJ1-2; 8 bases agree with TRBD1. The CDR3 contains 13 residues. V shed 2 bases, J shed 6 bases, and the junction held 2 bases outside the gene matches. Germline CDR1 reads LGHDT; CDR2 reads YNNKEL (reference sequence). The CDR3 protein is CASSQPGGHGYTF. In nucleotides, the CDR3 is TGTGCCAGCAGCCAACCAGGGGGCCATGGCTACACCTTC.

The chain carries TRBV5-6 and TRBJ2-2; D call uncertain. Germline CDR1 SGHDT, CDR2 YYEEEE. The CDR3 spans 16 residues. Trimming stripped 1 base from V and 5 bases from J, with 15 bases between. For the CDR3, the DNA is TGTGCCAGCAGCTTGTTACGTCCGACGGGTACCGGGGAGCTGTTTTTT. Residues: CASSLLRPTGTGELFF.

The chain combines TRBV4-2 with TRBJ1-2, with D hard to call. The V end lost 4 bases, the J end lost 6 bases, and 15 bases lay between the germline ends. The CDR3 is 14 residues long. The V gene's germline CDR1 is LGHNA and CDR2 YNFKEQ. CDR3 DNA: TGTGCCAGCAGCCCAAATGAGGGAATGGATGGCTACACCTTC. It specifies CASSPNEGMDGYTF.

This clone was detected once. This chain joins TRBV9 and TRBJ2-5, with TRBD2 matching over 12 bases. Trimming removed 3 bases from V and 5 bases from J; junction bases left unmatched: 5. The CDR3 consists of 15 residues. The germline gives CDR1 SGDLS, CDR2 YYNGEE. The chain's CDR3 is CASSASGGAWETQYF. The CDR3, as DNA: TGTGCCAGCAGCGCTAGCGGGGGGGCCTGGGAGACCCAGTACTTC.

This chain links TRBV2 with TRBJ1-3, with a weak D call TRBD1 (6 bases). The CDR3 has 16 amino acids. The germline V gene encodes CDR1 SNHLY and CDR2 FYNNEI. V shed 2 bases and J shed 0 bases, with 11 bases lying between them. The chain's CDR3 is CASSEFLQGSGNTIYF. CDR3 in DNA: TGTGCCAGCAGTGAATTTTTACAGGGCTCTGGAAACACCATATATTTT.

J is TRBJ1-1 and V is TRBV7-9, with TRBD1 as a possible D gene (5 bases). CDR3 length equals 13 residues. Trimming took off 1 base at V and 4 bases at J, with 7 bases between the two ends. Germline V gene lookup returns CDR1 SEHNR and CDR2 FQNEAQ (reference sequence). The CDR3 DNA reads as TGTGCCAGCAGCTTAGGGGGCCTCACTGAAGCTTTCTTT. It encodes CASSLGGLTEAFF.

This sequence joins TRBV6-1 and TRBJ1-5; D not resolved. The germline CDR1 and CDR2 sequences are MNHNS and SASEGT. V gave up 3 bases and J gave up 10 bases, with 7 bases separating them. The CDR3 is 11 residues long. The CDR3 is CASSDQFPQHF. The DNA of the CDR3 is TGTGCCAGCAGTGATCAGTTCCCCCAGCATTTT.

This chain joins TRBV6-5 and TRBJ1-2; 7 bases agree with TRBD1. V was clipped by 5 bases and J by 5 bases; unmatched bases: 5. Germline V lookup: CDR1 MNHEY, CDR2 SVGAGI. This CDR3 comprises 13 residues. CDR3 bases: TGTGCCAGCAGTAACGGACAGGATTATGGCTACACCTTC. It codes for CASSNGQDYGYTF.

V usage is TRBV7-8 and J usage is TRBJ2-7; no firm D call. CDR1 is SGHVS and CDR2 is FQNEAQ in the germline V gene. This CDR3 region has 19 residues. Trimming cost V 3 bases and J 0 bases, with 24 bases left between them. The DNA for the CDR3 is TGTGCCAGCAGCTTTCTCTCTCTTGGGCCACCAGGAAGCTCCTACGAGCAGTACTTC. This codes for CASSFLSLGPPGSSYEQYF.

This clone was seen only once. In DNA, the CDR3 is TGTGCCAGCAGCGAGGGACTAGCGGGGCCCCCTTACAATGAGCAGTTCTTC. It is translated as CASSEGLAGPPYNEQFF. V and J are TRBV9 and TRBJ2-1; TRBD2 agrees at 13 bases. The CDR3 totals 17 residues. Unmatched junction bases numbered 7, after V lost 3 bases and J lost 4 bases. Germline CDR1 SGDLS, CDR2 YYNGEE.

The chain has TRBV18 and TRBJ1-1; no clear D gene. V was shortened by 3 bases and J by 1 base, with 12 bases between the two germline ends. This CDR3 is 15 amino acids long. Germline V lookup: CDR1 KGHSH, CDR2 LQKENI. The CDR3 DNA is TGTGCCAGCTCACCGGACGGACTTACGAACACTGAAGCTTTCTTT. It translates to CASSPDGLTNTEAFF.

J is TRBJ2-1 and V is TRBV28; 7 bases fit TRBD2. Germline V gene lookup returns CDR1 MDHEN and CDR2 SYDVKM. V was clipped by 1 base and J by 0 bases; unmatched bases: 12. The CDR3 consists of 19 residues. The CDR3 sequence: CASSLSASGAKSSYNEQFF. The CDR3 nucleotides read TGTGCCAGCAGTTTATCGGCCAGCGGGGCAAAGAGCTCCTACAATGAGCAGTTCTTC.

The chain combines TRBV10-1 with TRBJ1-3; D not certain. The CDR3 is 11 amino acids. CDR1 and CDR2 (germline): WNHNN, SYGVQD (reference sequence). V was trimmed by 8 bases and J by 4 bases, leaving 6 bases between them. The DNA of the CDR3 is TGCGCCAGCCCGGAGGGAAACACCATATATTTT. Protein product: CASPEGNTIYF.